The sequence of this T cell receptor beta chain was determined in a study of T-cell reconstitution after alpha-beta-depleted transplantation in children. This clonotype appeared many times. The library targeted TCRbeta and was prepared with unique molecular identifiers. TCRdb recomputed calls from the PCR reads with MiXCR, one row per CDR3 protein. The table has 240,000 or so distinct CDR3 sequences, 12% seen once. Sequenced material: PBMCs from the stem cell graft donor, taken from the stem cell graft. The TCR was taken from a human donor who donated a stem cell graft to a child with acute lymphoblastic leukemia.

CDR3 in DNA: TGTGCCAGTAGTACCGGGACAGGGATTTACGAGCAGTACTTC. Translated, it gives CASSTGTGIYEQYF. The chain has TRBV19 and TRBJ2-7; TRBD1 agrees at 9 bases. CDR3 size: 14 residues. V dropped 4 bases and J dropped 4; count of bases not matched to a gene: 5. CDR1 is LNHDA, CDR2 SQIVND, per germline (reference sequence).